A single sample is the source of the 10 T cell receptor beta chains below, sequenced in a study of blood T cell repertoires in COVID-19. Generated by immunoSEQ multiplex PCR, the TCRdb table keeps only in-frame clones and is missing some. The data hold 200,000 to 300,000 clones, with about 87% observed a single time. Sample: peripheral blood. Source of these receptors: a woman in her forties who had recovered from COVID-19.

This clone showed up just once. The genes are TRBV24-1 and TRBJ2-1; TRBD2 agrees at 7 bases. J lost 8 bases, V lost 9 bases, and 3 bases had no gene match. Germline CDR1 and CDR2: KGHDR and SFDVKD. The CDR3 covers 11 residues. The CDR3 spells CATEGGDEQFF. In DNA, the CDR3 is TGTGCCACCGAGGGAGGGGATGAGCAGTTCTTC.

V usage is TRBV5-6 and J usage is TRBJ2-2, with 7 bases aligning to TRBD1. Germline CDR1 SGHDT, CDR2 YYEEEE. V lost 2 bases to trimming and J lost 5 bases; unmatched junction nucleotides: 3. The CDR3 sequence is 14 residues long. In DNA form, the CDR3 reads TGTGCCAGCAGCTTACCGACAGGGACCGGGGAGCTGTTTTTT. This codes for CASSLPTGTGELFF.

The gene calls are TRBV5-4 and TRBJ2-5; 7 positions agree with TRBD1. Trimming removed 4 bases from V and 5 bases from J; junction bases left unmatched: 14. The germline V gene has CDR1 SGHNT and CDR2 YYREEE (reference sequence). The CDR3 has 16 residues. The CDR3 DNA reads TGTGCCAGCAGCACCCCAGGGGGAGCCTCAAGGGAGACCCAGTACTTC. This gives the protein CASSTPGGASRETQYF.

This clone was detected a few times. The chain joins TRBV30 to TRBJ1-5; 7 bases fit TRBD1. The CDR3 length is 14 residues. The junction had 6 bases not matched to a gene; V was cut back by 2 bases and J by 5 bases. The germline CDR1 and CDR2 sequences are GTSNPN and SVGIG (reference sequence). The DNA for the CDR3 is TGTGCCTGGAGTATGTCAGGGGGATATCAGCCCCAGCATTTT. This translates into CAWSMSGGYQPQHF.

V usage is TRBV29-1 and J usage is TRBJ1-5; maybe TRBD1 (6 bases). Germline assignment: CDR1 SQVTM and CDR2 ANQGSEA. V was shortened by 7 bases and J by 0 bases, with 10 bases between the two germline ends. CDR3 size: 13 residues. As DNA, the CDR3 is TGCAGCGCCAGGGGCGCTAGCAATCAGCCCCAGCATTTT. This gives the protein CSARGASNQPQHF.

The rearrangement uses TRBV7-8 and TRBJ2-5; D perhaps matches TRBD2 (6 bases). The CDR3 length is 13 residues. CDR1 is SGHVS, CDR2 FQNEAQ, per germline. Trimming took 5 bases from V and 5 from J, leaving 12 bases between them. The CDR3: CASSHGTRETQYF. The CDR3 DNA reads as TGTGCCAGCAGCCACGGGACTCGGGAGACCCAGTACTTC.

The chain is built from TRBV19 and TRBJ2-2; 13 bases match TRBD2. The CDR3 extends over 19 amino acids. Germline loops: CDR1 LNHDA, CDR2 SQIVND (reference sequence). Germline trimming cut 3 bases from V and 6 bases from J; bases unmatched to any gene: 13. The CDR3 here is CASSMLALLAGGPAGELFF. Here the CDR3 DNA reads TGTGCCAGTAGTATGTTGGCCCTACTAGCGGGGGGGCCGGCCGGGGAGCTGTTTTTT.

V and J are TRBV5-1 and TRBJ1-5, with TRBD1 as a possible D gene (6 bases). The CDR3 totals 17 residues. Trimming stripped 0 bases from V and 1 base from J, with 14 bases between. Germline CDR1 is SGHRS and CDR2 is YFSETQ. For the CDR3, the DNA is TGCGCCAGCAGCTTGGCCCCTACAGGGTTGAGCAATCAGCCCCAGCATTTT. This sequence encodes CASSLAPTGLSNQPQHF. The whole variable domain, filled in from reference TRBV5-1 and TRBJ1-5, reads KAGVTQTPRYLIKTRGQQVTLSCSPISGHRSVSWYQQTPGQGLQFLFEYFSETQRNKGNFPGRFSGRQFSNSRSEMNVSTLELGDSALYLCASSLAPTGLSNQPQHFGDGTRLSIL.

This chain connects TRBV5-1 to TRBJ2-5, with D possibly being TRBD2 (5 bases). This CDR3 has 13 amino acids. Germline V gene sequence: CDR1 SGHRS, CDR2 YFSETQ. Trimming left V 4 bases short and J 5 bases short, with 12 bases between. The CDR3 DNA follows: TGCGCCAGCAGCCCCCGAGGGCTGGAGACCCAGTACTTC. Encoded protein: CASSPRGLETQYF.

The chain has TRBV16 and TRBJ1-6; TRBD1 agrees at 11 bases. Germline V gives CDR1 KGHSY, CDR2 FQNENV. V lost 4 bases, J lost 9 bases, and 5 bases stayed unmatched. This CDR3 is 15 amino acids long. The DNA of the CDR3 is TGTGCCAGCAGCCCTCCGGACAGGGGGCTTTCACCCCTCCACTTT. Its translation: CASSPPDRGLSPLHF.